Shown below are 9 T cell receptor beta chains from a single sample sequenced in a study of monozygotic twins with inflammatory bowel disease. Reanalyzing the 5' RACE reads, TCRdb keeps one entry per CDR3 protein, without DNA. The table lists fewer than 200,000 distinct CDR3 sequences. The sample comprised blood. These receptors were taken from a human donor with ulcerative colitis or Crohn's disease, or a healthy co-twin of an affected twin (not recorded which).

The chain recombines TRBV4-1 with TRBJ2-7; TCRdb lists TRBD2, though no DNA is available to test this call. CDR3 length: 15 residues. Germline CDR1 and CDR2: MGHRA and YSYEKL. CDR3 in amino acids: CASSIRLAEAYEQYF.

The chain is built from TRBV5-4 and TRBJ2-2; there is no DNA to check the TCRdb D call of TRBD1. CDR1 is SGHNT, CDR2 YYREEE, per germline (reference sequence). This CDR3 comprises 14 residues. This CDR3 is CASSAGTRTGELFF.

The gene calls are TRBV5-1 and TRBJ1-1; absent DNA, TCRdb's TRBD1 call cannot be checked. The CDR3 covers 14 residues. Germline V gives CDR1 SGHRS, CDR2 YFSETQ. CDR3 protein: CASRGDTGGTEAFF.

The chain links TRBV28 to TRBJ2-1; TCRdb selects TRBD2, and the lack of DNA leaves this call unchecked. Germline V gene lookup returns CDR1 MDHEN and CDR2 SYDVKM. The CDR3 sequence is 15 residues long. The CDR3 loop is CASSTRGSSYNEQFF. The full variable domain, with the rest looked up from reference TRBV28 and TRBJ2-1, is DVKVTQSSRYLVKRTGEKVFLECVQDMDHENMFWYRQDPGLGLRLIYFSYDVKMKEKGDIPEGYSVSREKKERFSLILESASTNQTSMYLCASSTRGSSYNEQFFGPGTRLTVL.

The CDR3 sequence: CASSLGTTISGANVLTF. The chain combines TRBV28 with TRBJ2-6; no DNA is available, so the TRBD1 call from TCRdb remains unchecked. The CDR3 consists of 17 residues. CDR1 is MDHEN, CDR2 SYDVKM, per germline.

The rearrangement links TRBV7-2 to TRBJ2-2; TCRdb gives TRBD1 as the D gene, but with no DNA this cannot be confirmed. Germline V gene data show CDR1 as SGHTA and CDR2 as FQGNSA. The CDR3 consists of 15 residues. CDR3 residues: CASSGGGQNTGELFF.

This rearrangement joins TRBV19 to TRBJ1-2. CDR1 and CDR2 from the germline V gene are LNHDA and SQIVND (reference sequence). CDR3 length: 11 residues. CDR3: CASSFAGGYTF.

The chain combines TRBV11-3 with TRBJ2-1; TCRdb proposes TRBD2, but this gene call is untestable without DNA. The CDR3 runs 14 residues. Germline values: CDR1 SGHNT, CDR2 YENEEA. CDR3 amino acids: CASSLGGEMSEQFF.

The CDR3 loop is CASSLDRGGRIYEQYF. The chain employs TRBV7-9 and TRBJ2-7; lacking DNA, the TRBD1 call made by TCRdb goes unchecked. This CDR3 contains 16 residues. Germline V gives CDR1 SEHNR, CDR2 FQNEAQ (reference sequence).